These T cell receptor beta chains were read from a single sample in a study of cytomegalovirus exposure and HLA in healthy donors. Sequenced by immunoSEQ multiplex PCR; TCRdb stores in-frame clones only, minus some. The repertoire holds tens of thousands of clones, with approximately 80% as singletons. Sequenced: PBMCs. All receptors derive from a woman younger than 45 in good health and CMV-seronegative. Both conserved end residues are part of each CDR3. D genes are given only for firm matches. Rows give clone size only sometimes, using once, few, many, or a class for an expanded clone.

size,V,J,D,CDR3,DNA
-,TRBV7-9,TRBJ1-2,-,CASSLDLNYGYTF,TGTGCCAGCAGCTTAGATTTAAACTATGGCTACACCTTC
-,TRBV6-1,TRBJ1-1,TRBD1,CASSPRDRPNTEAFF,TGTGCCAGCAGTCCTCGGGACAGGCCGAACACTGAAGCTTTCTTT
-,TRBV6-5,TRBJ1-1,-,CASSYSKGGRWTEAFF,TGTGCCAGCAGTTACTCGAAGGGGGGGCGTTGGACTGAAGCTTTCTTT
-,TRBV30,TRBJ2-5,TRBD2,CAWSVSGGETQYF,TGTGCCTGGAGTGTCTCGGGAGGGGAGACCCAGTACTTC
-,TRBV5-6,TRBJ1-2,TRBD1,CASSSQGAKGYGYTF,TGTGCCAGCAGCTCACAGGGGGCGAAGGGGTATGGCTACACCTTC
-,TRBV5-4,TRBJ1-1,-,CASSWGGNTEAFF,TGTGCCAGCAGCTGGGGGGGCAACACTGAAGCTTTCTTT
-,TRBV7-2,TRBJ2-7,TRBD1,CASSLWDRGDYEQYF,TGTGCCAGCAGCTTATGGGACAGGGGGGACTACGAGCAGTACTTC
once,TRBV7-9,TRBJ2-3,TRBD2,CASTHPGLAEPFTDTQYF,TGTGCCAGCACCCATCCGGGACTAGCGGAACCCTTCACAGATACGCAGTATTTT
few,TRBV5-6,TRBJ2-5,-,CASSSRLGGQYF,TGTGCCAGCAGCTCACGACTAGGCGGCCAGTACTTC
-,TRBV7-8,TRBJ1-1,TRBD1,CASSLEGTGYTEAFF,TGTGCCAGCAGCTTAGAGGGGACAGGGTACACTGAAGCTTTCTTT
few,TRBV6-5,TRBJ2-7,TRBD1,CASSMTGFHEQYF,TGTGCCAGCAGCATGACAGGGTTCCACGAGCAGTACTTC
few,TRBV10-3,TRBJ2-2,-,CAISGQGDTGELFF,TGTGCCATCAGTGGGCAGGGTGACACCGGGGAGCTGTTTTTT
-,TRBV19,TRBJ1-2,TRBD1,CASSIVTGGNYGYTF,TGTGCCAGTAGTATCGTGACAGGGGGTAACTATGGCTACACCTTC
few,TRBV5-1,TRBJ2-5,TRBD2,CASSLAASGGQETQYF,TGCGCCAGCAGCTTGGCGGCTAGCGGGGGCCAAGAGACCCAGTACTTC
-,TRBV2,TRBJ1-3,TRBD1,CASTGRGGNTIYF,TGTGCCAGCACCGGCAGGGGGGGAAACACCATATATTTT
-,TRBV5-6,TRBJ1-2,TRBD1,CASSLGGQGAGGYTF,TGTGCCAGCAGCTTGGGAGGACAGGGGGCCGGGGGCTACACCTTC
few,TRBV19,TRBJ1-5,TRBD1,CASNDRGGNQPQHF,TGTGCCAGTAACGACAGGGGCGGCAATCAGCCCCAGCATTTT
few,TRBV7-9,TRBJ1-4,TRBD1,CASSSSTGGATNEKLFF,TGTGCCAGCAGCTCTTCGACAGGGGGGGCAACTAATGAAAAACTGTTTTTT
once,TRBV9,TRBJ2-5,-,CASSRVGGPQETQYF,TGTGCCAGCAGCCGAGTGGGGGGGCCCCAAGAGACCCAGTACTTC
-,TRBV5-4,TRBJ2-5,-,CASSLGQKQETQYF,TGTGCCAGCAGCTTAGGACAGAAACAAGAGACCCAGTACTTC
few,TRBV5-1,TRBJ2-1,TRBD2,CASLLRGGDDNEQFF,TGCGCCAGCCTGTTACGCGGGGGAGACGACAATGAGCAGTTCTTC
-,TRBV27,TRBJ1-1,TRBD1,CASSLYSWTGNTEAFF,TGTGCCAGCAGTTTATACTCTTGGACAGGGAACACTGAAGCTTTCTTT
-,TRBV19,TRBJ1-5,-,CASSAGLASNQPQHF,TGTGCCAGTAGTGCGGGACTCGCTAGCAATCAGCCCCAGCATTTT
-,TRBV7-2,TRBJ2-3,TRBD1,CASSLLDRGLGDTQYF,TGTGCCAGCAGCTTACTGGACAGGGGGCTGGGAGATACGCAGTATTTT
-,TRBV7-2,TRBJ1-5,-,CASSLQVNQPQHF,TGTGCCAGCAGCTTACAGGTAAATCAGCCCCAGCATTTT
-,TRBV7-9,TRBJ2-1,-,CATPLRDLNEQFF,TGTGCCACACCTTTGCGGGACCTCAATGAGCAGTTCTTC
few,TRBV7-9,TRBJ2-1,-,CASSLVQSNEQFF,TGTGCCAGCAGCTTAGTGCAGTCAAATGAGCAGTTCTTC
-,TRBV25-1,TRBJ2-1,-,CASSGAWVNNEQFF,TGTGCCAGCAGTGGGGCATGGGTAAACAATGAGCAGTTCTTC
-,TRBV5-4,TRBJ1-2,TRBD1,CASSHSDRGRSNYGYTF,TGTGCCAGCAGCCATTCCGACAGGGGGAGATCTAACTATGGCTACACCTTC
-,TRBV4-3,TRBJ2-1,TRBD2,CASSPPGLAGSAGEQFF,TGCGCCAGCAGCCCCCCCGGGTTAGCGGGTTCCGCCGGTGAGCAGTTCTTC
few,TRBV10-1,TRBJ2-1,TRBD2,CASSENGGGANEQFF,TGCGCCAGCAGTGAGAACGGCGGGGGGGCCAATGAGCAGTTCTTC
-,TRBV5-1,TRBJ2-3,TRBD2,CASSLNFLAGVGDTQYF,TGCGCCAGCAGCTTGAATTTTCTAGCGGGAGTCGGAGATACGCAGTATTTT
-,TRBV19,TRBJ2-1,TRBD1,CASNPLGGRNEQFF,TGTGCCAGCAACCCGCTAGGGGGCAGGAATGAGCAGTTCTTC
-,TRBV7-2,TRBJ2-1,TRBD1,CASSTTGQGPWDEQFF,TGTGCCAGCAGCACCACCGGACAGGGGCCTTGGGATGAGCAGTTCTTC
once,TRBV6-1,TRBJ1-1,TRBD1,CASSGQGKAFF,TGTGCCAGCAGTGGACAGGGCAAAGCTTTCTTT
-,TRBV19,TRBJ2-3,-,CASSISSRTPSTDTQYF,TGTGCCAGTAGTATATCTAGCAGGACGCCTAGCACAGATACGCAGTATTTT
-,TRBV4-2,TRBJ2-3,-,CASSQVREVPDTQYF,TGTGCCAGCAGCCAAGTTCGGGAAGTCCCAGATACGCAGTATTTT
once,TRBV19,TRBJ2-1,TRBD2,CASSIQGPGLAGGNNEQFF,TGTGCCAGTAGTATACAGGGGCCGGGACTAGCGGGAGGCAACAATGAGCAGTTCTTC
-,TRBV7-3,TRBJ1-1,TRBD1,CASSHTGGDTEAFF,TGTGCCAGCAGCCATACAGGGGGCGACACTGAAGCTTTCTTT
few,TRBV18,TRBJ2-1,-,CASSSPALSSYNEQFF,TGTGCCAGCTCATCTCCTGCCCTAAGCTCCTACAATGAGCAGTTCTTC
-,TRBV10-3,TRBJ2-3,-,CAISGPTDTQYF,TGTGCCATCAGTGGCCCTACGGATACGCAGTATTTT
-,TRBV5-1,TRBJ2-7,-,CASRFRTEEQYF,TGCGCCAGCAGATTTCGGACAGAAGAGCAGTACTTC
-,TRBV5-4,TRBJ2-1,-,CASSLVSASSYNEQFF,TGTGCCAGCAGCTTGGTCTCAGCGTCCTCCTACAATGAGCAGTTCTTC
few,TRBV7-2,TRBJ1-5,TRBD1,CASSLSGQGKQPQHF,TGTGCCAGCAGCTTATCGGGACAGGGGAAACAGCCCCAGCATTTT
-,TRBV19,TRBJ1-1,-,CASSTPGLGTEAFF,TGTGCCAGTAGTACGCCAGGGTTAGGCACTGAAGCTTTCTTT
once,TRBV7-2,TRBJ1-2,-,CASSLDGYGYTF,TGTGCCAGCAGCTTAGACGGCTATGGCTACACCTTC
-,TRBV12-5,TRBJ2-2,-,CASGAAGLNTGELFF,TGTGCTAGTGGGGCCGCGGGGCTAAACACCGGGGAGCTGTTTTTT
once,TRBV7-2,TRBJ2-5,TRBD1,CASSLGGLGTAQETQYF,TGTGCCAGCAGCTTAGGGGGTTTGGGGACAGCCCAAGAGACCCAGTACTTC
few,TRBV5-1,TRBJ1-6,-,CASSYLFGRNNSPLHF,TGCGCCAGCAGCTACCTCTTCGGGAGGAATAATTCACCCCTCCACTTT
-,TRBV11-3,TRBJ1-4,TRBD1,CASSLGQGLNEKLFF,TGTGCCAGCAGCTTGGGACAGGGGCTTAATGAAAAACTGTTTTTT
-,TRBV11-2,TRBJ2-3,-,CASSLSLSTDTQYF,TGTGCCAGCAGCTTGAGCCTAAGCACAGATACGCAGTATTTT